Presented here are 20 T cell receptor beta chains from one specimen sequenced in a study of shared clonotypes between healthy human individuals. Clones were sequenced by immunoSEQ multiplex PCR, and TCRdb holds only the in-frame ones, with some missing. Here the sample spans a few million clones, 93% being singletons. The sample taken for sequencing was naive CD4+ T cells from PBMCs. Subset of the sample: CD45RA+ positively selected. Source of these receptors: a man younger than 35 in good health. Some clones in this sample may be carry-over from other donors' samples.

This clone occurred once. The V gene is TRBV19, the J gene TRBJ1-5, with D maybe TRBD1 (6 bases). The CDR3 totals 16 residues. Deletions cut 5 bases from V and 5 bases from J, with 19 bases between. Germline CDR1 is LNHDA and CDR2 is SQIVND (reference sequence). In DNA form, the CDR3 reads TGTGCCAGTAGTTTAATCGGAGGGGGACGGCATCAGCCCCAGCATTTT. Translation gives CASSLIGGGRHQPQHF.

The rearrangement joins TRBV6-5 to TRBJ2-7; TRBD1 matches at 9 bases. Trimming at V came to 6 bases and at J to 0 bases, leaving 6 bases not matched to a gene. The germline CDR1 and CDR2 sequences are MNHEY and SVGAGI. This CDR3 contains 15 residues. The CDR3 sequence: CASRPGQGFSYEQYF. The DNA for the CDR3 is TGTGCCAGCAGGCCGGGACAGGGATTCTCCTACGAGCAGTACTTC.

This clone appeared a single time. Other DNA sequences of this sample code for an identical CDR3. The chain links TRBV7-2 to TRBJ1-1, with D unclear. The CDR3 covers 13 residues. Germline CDR1 and CDR2: SGHTA and FQGNSA. V was shortened by 2 bases and J by 3 bases, with 7 bases between the two germline ends. The CDR3 nucleotides read TGTGCCAGCAGCTTAAGCGGGGACACTGAAGCTTTCTTT. This encodes CASSLSGDTEAFF.

The chain recombines TRBV27 with TRBJ2-3, with D uncertain. The CDR3 runs 16 residues. The V gene lost 4 bases and the J gene lost 1 base, with 15 bases spanning the gap. From germline, CDR1 is MNHEY and CDR2 SMNVEV (reference sequence). CDR3 sequence reads: CASSSPTRPRTDTQYF. The CDR3 DNA reads TGTGCCAGCAGTTCCCCGACTCGACCCCGCACAGATACGCAGTATTTT.

The chain uses TRBV7-3 and TRBJ1-1; D perhaps matches TRBD1 (5 bases). Germline CDR1 reads SGHTA; CDR2 reads FQGTGA. The CDR3 contains 14 residues. V shed 4 bases and J shed 1 base, with 10 bases lying between them. Written as DNA, the CDR3 is TGTGCCAGCAGCTCAAGGAGGGGGAACACTGAAGCTTTCTTT. It encodes CASSSRRGNTEAFF. Combining the CDR3 with reference TRBV7-3 and TRBJ1-1 gives the whole variable domain GAGVSQTPSNKVTEKGKYVELRCDPISGHTALYWYRQSLGQGPEFLIYFQGTGAADDSGLPNDRFFAVRPEGSVSTLKIQRTERGDSAVYLCASSSRRGNTEAFFGQGTRLTVV.

The chain combines TRBV28 with TRBJ2-3; 10 nucleotides align to TRBD1. Germline trimming cut 5 bases from V and 2 bases from J; bases unmatched to any gene: 7. CDR1 is MDHEN, CDR2 SYDVKM, per germline. The length of the CDR3 is 16 residues. The DNA for the CDR3 is TGTGCCAGCAGTCCCACCGGGACAGGGGTCACAGATACGCAGTATTTT. It is translated as CASSPTGTGVTDTQYF.

The rearrangement uses TRBV7-2 and TRBJ2-1; 7 bases align to TRBD1. V shed 2 bases and J 7 bases; nucleotides not matched to a gene: 5. CDR1 SGHTA and CDR2 FQGNSA come from the germline V gene. This CDR3 is built from 14 residues. The CDR3 protein is CASSLTGAKNEQFF. DNA for the CDR3: TGTGCCAGCAGCTTAACAGGGGCGAAGAATGAGCAGTTCTTC.

The rearrangement joins TRBV2 to TRBJ2-1; 13 nucleotides align to TRBD2. J was trimmed by 2 bases and V by 11 bases; bases with no gene match: 3. CDR1 is SNHLY, CDR2 FYNNEI, per germline. CDR3 size: 14 residues. The CDR3 DNA follows: TGTGCCGCCGGGACTAGCGGGACCTACAATGAGCAGTTCTTC. Its translation: CAAGTSGTYNEQFF. Looking up the rest from reference TRBV2 and TRBJ2-1 gives the full variable domain: EPEVTQTPSHQVTQMGQEVILRCVPISNHLYFYWYRQILGQKVEFLVSFYNNEISEKSEIFDDQFSVERPDGSNFTLKIRSTKLEDSAMYFCAAGTSGTYNEQFFGPGTRLTVL.

The chain couples TRBV9 to TRBJ2-2; TRBD1 matches at 8 bases. Per the germline V gene, CDR1 is SGDLS and CDR2 is YYNGEE. The CDR3 length is 16 residues. With 2 bases clipped from V and 2 bases from J, the junction kept 5 bases outside the gene matches. The CDR3 spells CASSVQGAGNTGELFF. The CDR3 DNA sequence: TGTGCCAGCAGCGTGCAGGGGGCAGGCAACACCGGGGAGCTGTTTTTT.

The chain recombines TRBV6-5 with TRBJ2-3; D remains ambiguous. The germline V gene encodes CDR1 MNHEY and CDR2 SVGAGI. Trimming took 2 bases from V and 2 from J, leaving 11 bases between them. CDR3 length equals 15 residues. The CDR3 reads CASSYDAVNTDTQYF. Here the CDR3 DNA reads TGTGCCAGCAGTTACGATGCAGTCAACACAGATACGCAGTATTTT.

This chain uses TRBV29-1 with TRBJ2-1; D may be TRBD2 (6 bases). CDR3 length: 15 amino acids. The germline CDR1 and CDR2 sequences are SQVTM and ANQGSEA. V lost 1 base, J lost 6 bases, and 16 bases lay in between. The CDR3 DNA reads as TGCAGCGTTGAAGTCAACCGGGGGAGCGGCAATGAGCAGTTCTTC. Protein sequence: CSVEVNRGSGNEQFF.

Points on this clone: This CDR3 is also generated by other DNA sequences in the sample. V is TRBV5-1 and J is TRBJ2-2; 7 bases are a match to TRBD1. V lost 4 bases, J lost 0 bases, and 3 bases stayed unmatched. This CDR3 is built from 15 residues. Germline-derived CDR1 and CDR2 are SGHRS and YFSETQ. CDR3 in DNA: TGCGCCAGCAGCACCGGGACAGCGAACACCGGGGAGCTGTTTTTT. Its protein is CASSTGTANTGELFF.

The rearrangement uses TRBV11-3 and TRBJ1-1; 9 bases match TRBD1. Germline V CDR1 and CDR2: SGHNT, YENEEA. The CDR3 extends over 16 amino acids. Trimming cost V 5 bases and J 4 bases; bases outside gene matches: 11. The CDR3 loop reads CASSTGGTGFTTEAFF. Written as DNA, the CDR3 is TGTGCCAGCAGCACGGGCGGGACAGGGTTTACCACTGAAGCTTTCTTT.

This clone was seen just once. The chain employs TRBV27 and TRBJ1-5; possible D gene TRBD1, 6 bases. V lost 2 bases to trimming and J lost 1 base, with 12 bases between them. CDR3 length: 16 residues. Per germline, CDR1 MNHEY and CDR2 SMNVEV (reference sequence). In DNA, the CDR3 is TGTGCCAGCAGTTTACGTCAGGGGATCAGCAATCAGCCCCAGCATTTT. Amino acid sequence: CASSLRQGISNQPQHF.

This chain connects TRBV9 to TRBJ1-4; TRBD1 might be the D (5 bases). Trimming took 2 bases from V and 5 from J, leaving 10 bases between them. CDR1 and CDR2 (germline): SGDLS, YYNGEE. The CDR3 totals 14 residues. CDR3 in amino acids: CASSVTGGNEKLFF. The CDR3 nucleotides are TGTGCCAGCAGCGTGACGGGGGGAAATGAAAAACTGTTTTTT.

The chain has TRBV6-6 and TRBJ2-7; 10 bases agree with TRBD1. The CDR3 runs to 16 residues. Germline lookup yields CDR1 MNHNY and CDR2 SVGAGI (reference sequence). After removal of 0 bases from V and 7 bases from J, the junction contained 9 bases not matched to a gene. Written as DNA, the CDR3 is TGTGCCAGCAGTTACTCTCCCGGGACAGGGGTTGGAGAGCAGTACTTC. It encodes CASSYSPGTGVGEQYF.

This clone was recorded only once. In nucleotides, the CDR3 is TGCGCCAGCAGCCCCTTGACAGGAGGGACCAATCAGCCCCAGCATTTT. It is translated as CASSPLTGGTNQPQHF. The gene calls are TRBV4-1 and TRBJ1-5; D is possibly TRBD1 (6 bases). The CDR3 is 16 amino acids. Germline V gene sequence: CDR1 MGHRA, CDR2 YSYEKL. Deletions cut 4 bases from V and 3 bases from J, with 16 bases between.

The chain is built from TRBV6-1 and TRBJ1-2, with unresolved D. V lost 7 bases to trimming and J lost 8 bases, with 20 bases between them. The CDR3 is 14 amino acids. Per the germline V gene, CDR1 is MNHNS and CDR2 is SASEGT. CDR3 sequence: CASTPGSLKEGYTF. As DNA, the CDR3 is TGTGCCAGCACCCCCGGGAGTTTAAAGGAGGGCTACACCTTC.

This clone was seen just once. The genes are TRBV2 and TRBJ1-4; possibly TRBD1 for D (5 bases). Germline CDR1 SNHLY, CDR2 FYNNEI. Trimming pared 1 base from V and 7 bases from J, leaving 13 bases between. The CDR3 contains 15 residues. CDR3 residues: CASSEVDRRGEKLFF. As DNA, the CDR3 is TGTGCCAGCAGTGAAGTCGACAGAAGGGGTGAAAAACTGTTTTTT.

The V gene is TRBV7-2, the J gene TRBJ2-5; 8 bases are shared with TRBD1. Trimming cost V 4 bases and J 5 bases; bases outside gene matches: 6. CDR1 and CDR2 from the germline V gene are SGHTA and FQGNSA. There are 14 residues in the CDR3. CDR3 bases: TGTGCCAGCAGCTCCCGACAGGGGCATGAGACCCAGTACTTC. Protein: CASSSRQGHETQYF.